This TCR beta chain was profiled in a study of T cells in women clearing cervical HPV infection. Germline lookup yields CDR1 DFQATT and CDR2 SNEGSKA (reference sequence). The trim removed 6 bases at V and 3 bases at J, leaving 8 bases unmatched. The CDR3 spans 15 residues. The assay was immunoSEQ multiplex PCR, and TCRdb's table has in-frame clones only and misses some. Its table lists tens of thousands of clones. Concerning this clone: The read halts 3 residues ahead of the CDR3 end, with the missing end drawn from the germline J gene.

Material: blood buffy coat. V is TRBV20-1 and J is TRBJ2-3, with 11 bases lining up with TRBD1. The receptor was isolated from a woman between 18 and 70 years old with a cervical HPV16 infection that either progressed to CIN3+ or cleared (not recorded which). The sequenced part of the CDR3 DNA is TGCAGTGCACAATCCGGGACAGGGGGAACAGATACG. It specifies CSAQSGTGGTDT. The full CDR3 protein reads CSAQSGTGGTDTQYF.